This T cell receptor beta chain was sequenced in a study of T cell changes during pregnancy in multiple sclerosis. This clone was seen once. J was trimmed by 3 bases and V by 5 bases; bases with no gene match: 11. The CDR3 sequence is 17 residues long. Looked up from germline, CDR1 is SGDLS and CDR2 is YYNGEE. This table comes from immunoSEQ multiplex PCR, and its TCRdb copy is limited to in-frame clones, with some not included. The data contain tens of thousands of clones, roughly 90% of them singletons. The material was peripheral blood, obtained in the second trimester of pregnancy. The rearrangement uses TRBV9 and TRBJ2-3; TRBD1 matches 11 bases. This sequence was found in a female donor in good health, enrolled as a control in a pregnancy study. The CDR3, as DNA: TGTGCCAGCAGTACTCGGGACAGGGGGTTACGGACAGATACGCAGTATTTT. This sequence encodes CASSTRDRGLRTDTQYF.